This T cell receptor beta chain was captured by sequencing in a study of blood T cell repertoires in COVID-19. For the study at large: Sites across the United States, Italy and Spain contributed samples from acute and convalescent COVID-19. PBMCs, B-cell-depleted T cells, or T cells provided the cDNA or gDNA that made up the material.

The CDR3 is 14 amino acids. Trimming stripped 4 bases from V and 1 base from J, with 10 bases between. Germline CDR1 is SGHNT and CDR2 is YYREEE (reference sequence). Authors' processing steps: The authors estimated nucleated cell counts from reference gene primer amplification. The assay was immunoSEQ multiplex PCR, and TCRdb's table has in-frame clones only and misses some. V and J calls and clone size come straight from that table; D and trimming were deduced from the DNA. The sample carries 40,000 or so clones, 70% to 90% recorded once. The chain recombines TRBV5-4 with TRBJ2-3; tentative D call: TRBD1 (6 bases). This TCR was sampled from a man aged 40-49 years with active COVID-19. Sequenced sample: peripheral blood. This chain's CDR3 is CASSNRQGTDTQYF. As DNA, the CDR3 is TGTGCCAGCAGCAACAGACAGGGCACAGATACGCAGTATTTT.